A single sample is the source of the 21 T cell receptor beta chains below, sequenced in a study of read filtering for tumor transcriptome and immune sequencing. This library used approximately 390 ng RNA and molecular barcoded adaptors spanning alpha/delta and beta/gamma chains. Using its own MiXCR run on the reads, TCRdb lists one record per CDR3 protein. The profile shows around 48,000 distinct CDR3 sequences, roughly a fifth of them singletons. Specimen: a population of CD138-negative cells sorted from bone marrow. These receptors were collected from a donor over 35 with multiple myeloma.

The table lists this clonotype with a few counts. V gene TRBV20-1 combines with J gene TRBJ1-3; D is unclear. The germline CDR1 and CDR2 sequences are DFQATT and SNEGSKA (reference sequence). V lost 4 bases and J lost 5, with 15 bases in between. This CDR3 region has 14 residues. CDR3 region: CSATQASRRNTIYF. CDR3 DNA: TGCAGTGCTACCCAGGCTTCCCGTCGAAACACCATATATTTT.

The chain recombines TRBV20-1 with TRBJ1-5; possibly TRBD1 for D (5 bases). Germline CDR1 reads DFQATT; CDR2 reads SNEGSKA (reference sequence). V lost 4 bases and J 0 bases, leaving 13 bases between the germline ends. CDR3 size: 15 residues. CDR3 protein: CSATRDPYSNQPQHF. DNA for the CDR3: TGCAGTGCTACACGGGACCCCTATAGCAATCAGCCCCAGCATTTT.

The chain recombines TRBV6-2 or TRBV6-3 with TRBJ2-7, with D uncertain. The CDR3 has 14 amino acids. Trimming stripped 6 bases from V and 3 bases from J, with 15 bases between. In germline, CDR1 is MNHEY, CDR2 SVGEGT. CDR3 sequence: CASRPSGRNYEQYF. The CDR3 DNA follows: TGTGCCAGCAGACCTAGTGGCCGAAACTACGAGCAGTACTTC.

This clonotype was recorded at least ten times. The CDR3 loop is CASSHHLAGLTGELFF. The CDR3 region has the DNA TGTGCCAGCAGCCATCATCTAGCGGGACTTACCGGGGAGCTGTTTTTT. The chain employs TRBV7-9 and TRBJ2-2; 9 nucleotides align to TRBD2. J lost 5 bases, V lost 5 bases, and 9 bases had no gene match. CDR3 length: 16 amino acids. CDR1 is SEHNR, CDR2 FQNEAQ, per germline (reference sequence). Full variable domain (remainder filled in from reference TRBV7-9 and TRBJ2-2): DTGVSQNPRHKITKRGQNVTFRCDPISEHNRLYWYRQTLGQGPEFLTYFQNEAQLEKSRLLSDRFSAERPKGSFSTLEIQRTEQGDSAMYLCASSHHLAGLTGELFFGEGSRLTVL.

This clonotype was observed many times. The V call is TRBV19, the J call TRBJ2-5; 8 positions agree with TRBD2. Germline lookup yields CDR1 LNHDA and CDR2 SQIVND (reference sequence). The V gene end was trimmed by 5 bases and the J gene end by 5 bases; junction bases not matched to a gene: 7. This CDR3 is 14 amino acids long. The CDR3 bases are TGTGCCAGTAGTCCGGGCGGGAGGACGGAGACCCAGTACTTC. This codes for CASSPGGRTETQYF.

This clonotype was counted many times. The J gene is TRBJ2-7, the V gene TRBV5-1; tentatively, D is TRBD1 (5 bases). The CDR3 totals 14 residues. Per germline, CDR1 SGHRS and CDR2 YFSETQ. V shed 0 bases and J shed 4 bases, with 11 bases lying between them. CDR3 in amino acids: CASSLDQGRYEQYF. The CDR3 nucleotides read TGCGCCAGCAGCTTGGATCAGGGTCGGTACGAGCAGTACTTC.

This clonotype was recorded many times. This chain joins TRBV5-5 and TRBJ1-5; D is unresolved. This CDR3 comprises 15 residues. The V end was cut by 4 bases, the J end by 4 bases, with 15 bases between. Germline V gene sequence: CDR1 SGHKS, CDR2 YYEKEE (reference sequence). The CDR3 reads CASSPRPDANQPQHF. The CDR3 nucleotides are TGTGCCAGCAGCCCCCGACCTGACGCAAATCAGCCCCAGCATTTT.

This clonotype was counted many times. The V gene is TRBV19, the J gene TRBJ2-5; 7 bases line up with TRBD2. Losses at the gene ends were 4 bases for V and 5 bases for J; bases not matched to a gene: 1. Germline-derived CDR1 and CDR2 are LNHDA and SQIVND (reference sequence). The CDR3 totals 12 residues. CDR3: CASSKRGETQYF. The CDR3 DNA reads as TGTGCCAGTAGTAAGCGGGGCGAGACCCAGTACTTC. The whole variable domain, remainder taken from reference TRBV19 and TRBJ2-5, is DGGITQSPKYLFRKEGQNVTLSCEQNLNHDAMYWYRQDPGQGLRLIYYSQIVNDFQKGDIAEGYSVSREKKESFPLTVTSAQKNPTAFYLCASSKRGETQYFGPGTRLLVL.

Regarding this clonotype: A junction end diverges from the germline sequence, so it may reflect a read error. The chain recombines TRBV29-1 with TRBJ2-1; possible D gene TRBD1, 5 bases. The CDR3 extends over 14 amino acids. Germline V lookup: CDR1 SQVTM, CDR2 ANQGSEA. The CDR3 reads CSVAQGFPYNERFF. The CDR3 DNA follows: TGCAGCGTTGCGCAGGGCTTTCCCTACAATGAGCGGTTCTTC.

A remark on this clonotype: The DNA is left out, because the CDR3 cannot be placed on it with certainty; the CDR3 is given as TCRdb lists it. The chain combines TRBV29-1 with TRBJ1-6; the table assigns TRBD1, which was not confirmed against the DNA. The CDR3 is 13 amino acids in total, end residues counted. The germline V gene encodes CDR1 SQVTM and CDR2 ANQGSEA. The CDR3: CSVGQGNNSPFHF.

In its sample, this clonotype was seen many times. J is TRBJ2-5 and V is TRBV20-1; no reliable D call. Trimming left V 3 bases short and J 7 bases short, with 21 bases between. Germline V lookup: CDR1 DFQATT, CDR2 SNEGSKA (reference sequence). There are 15 residues in the CDR3. CDR3 amino acids: CSARWTERSVVTQYF. The CDR3 coding sequence is TGCAGTGCTAGGTGGACGGAGCGATCGGTGGTGACCCAGTACTTC.

This clonotype has at least ten counts. The J gene is TRBJ2-4, the V gene TRBV20-1, with D unresolved. The CDR3 covers 10 residues. CDR1 and CDR2 from the germline V gene are DFQATT and SNEGSKA (reference sequence). Trimming removed 6 bases at V and 4 bases at J, with 4 bases between. CDR3 nucleotide sequence: TGCAGTGCCCTAAAAAACATTCAGTACTTC. Its protein is CSALKNIQYF.

This clonotype showed up many times. The genes are TRBV2 and TRBJ1-5; tentatively, D is TRBD1 (6 bases). Germline V gene sequence: CDR1 SNHLY, CDR2 FYNNEI. The length of the CDR3 is 16 residues. V gave up 8 bases and J gave up 1 base, with 18 bases separating them. CDR3 loop: CASQFRGPESNQPQHF. The CDR3, as DNA: TGTGCCAGCCAATTCCGGGGGCCCGAAAGCAATCAGCCCCAGCATTTT.

A word on this clonotype: The junction differs from germline at one of its ends, possibly a read error. This rearrangement joins TRBV29-1 to TRBJ2-5; a possible D gene is TRBD2 (5 bases). Germline loops: CDR1 SQVTM, CDR2 ANQGSEA. The CDR3 length is 13 residues. The CDR3 loop reads CSARGSDQETQYF. CDR3 nucleotide sequence: TGTAGCGCTAGAGGGTCGGATCAAGAGACCCAGTACTTC.

This clonotype showed up many times. This chain joins TRBV19 and TRBJ2-7; D is possibly TRBD1 (6 bases). Trimming removed 5 bases at V and 5 bases at J, with 16 bases between. The CDR3 extends over 14 amino acids. From germline, CDR1 is LNHDA and CDR2 SQIVND (reference sequence). This chain's CDR3 is CASSVDRSRHEQYF. The CDR3, as DNA: TGTGCCAGTAGTGTCGACAGGTCGAGACACGAGCAGTACTTC. Based on the CDR3 plus reference TRBV19 and TRBJ2-7, the full variable domain is DGGITQSPKYLFRKEGQNVTLSCEQNLNHDAMYWYRQDPGQGLRLIYYSQIVNDFQKGDIAEGYSVSREKKESFPLTVTSAQKNPTAFYLCASSVDRSRHEQYFGPGTRLTVT.

This clonotype was recorded many times. This chain joins TRBV24-1 and TRBJ2-7; 10 nucleotides align to TRBD2. The CDR3 runs to 15 residues. The V and J ends lost 5 bases and 5 bases, in that order; junction bases with no gene match: 8. The germline CDR1 and CDR2 sequences are KGHDR and SFDVKD. The CDR3 nucleotides are TGTGCCACCAGTGCTAGCGGGGGACACCACAACGAGCAGTACTTC. This gives the protein CATSASGGHHNEQYF.

Of note for this clonotype: It may be a read error: a sequence one base away is much more abundant. The chain links TRBV2 to TRBJ2-1; 10 nucleotides line up with TRBD2. Germline V lookup: CDR1 SNHLY, CDR2 FYNNEI. The CDR3 totals 14 residues. This chain's CDR3 is CVSRTGTSDNEQFF. CDR3 in DNA: TGTGTCAGCAGAACCGGGACTAGCGATAATGAGCAGTTCTTC.

The table lists this clonotype with many counts. This chain connects TRBV2 to TRBJ2-7; D possibly matches TRBD1 or TRBD2 (5 bases each). The ends were cut back, 7 bases at V and 2 bases at J, with 12 bases in the middle. The length of the CDR3 is 13 residues. Germline lookup yields CDR1 SNHLY and CDR2 FYNNEI. CDR3 sequence (DNA): TGTGCCAGCACGATTGGGGGACCCTACGAGCAGTACTTC. This codes for CASTIGGPYEQYF.

This clonotype was seen many times. The chain has TRBV7-3 and TRBJ1-1; TRBD1 might be the D (5 bases). V was clipped by 5 bases and J by 1 base, with 8 bases between them. Germline CDR1 is SGHTA and CDR2 is FQGTGA. The CDR3 runs 13 residues. CDR3 DNA sequence: TGTGCCAGCAGCCCAGGGACGAACACTGAAGCTTTCTTT. It yields the protein CASSPGTNTEAFF. The full variable domain, with the rest looked up from reference TRBV7-3 and TRBJ1-1, is GAGVSQTPSNKVTEKGKYVELRCDPISGHTALYWYRQSLGQGPEFLIYFQGTGAADDSGLPNDRFFAVRPEGSVSTLKIQRTERGDSAVYLCASSPGTNTEAFFGQGTRLTVV.

CDR3 loop: CASSPMTSGRPQIEFF. The CDR3 nucleotides read TGTGCCAGCAGCCCTATGACTAGCGGGAGGCCCCAAATCGAGTTCTTC. J is TRBJ2-1 and V is TRBV11-2; 13 bases map to TRBD2. There are 16 residues in the CDR3. Germline V gene data show CDR1 as SGHAT and CDR2 as FQNNGV. V dropped 5 bases and J dropped 14; count of bases not matched to a gene: 15.

This clonotype was found many times. The chain uses TRBV28 and TRBJ1-5; 7 bases map to TRBD1. The V segment lost 4 bases and the J segment 7 bases; nucleotides outside the gene matches: 13. Germline values: CDR1 MDHEN, CDR2 SYDVKM. The CDR3 extends over 16 amino acids. CDR3 loop: CASSSPRAGGGQPQHF. CDR3 coding DNA: TGTGCCAGCAGTTCCCCCCGAGCAGGGGGAGGACAGCCCCAGCATTTT.